The 10 T cell receptor beta chains below come from one sample, sequenced in a study of T cells in Graves' hyperthyroidism and ophthalmopathy. TCR beta CDR3 regions were amplified from RNA. In the first-round RT-PCR of the TCR CDR3, the HTBI primer set was used. A single record per CDR3 protein comes from TCRdb applying MiXCR to the multiplex PCR reads. The table includes some 500,000 distinct CDR3 sequences, about an eighth detected once. The sample was blood. All receptors come from a young woman with Graves' hyperthyroidism.

This clonotype was seen many times. The chain uses TRBV5-1 and TRBJ2-1, with 9 bases identical to TRBD2. With 1 base clipped from V and 8 bases from J, the junction kept 7 bases outside the gene matches. Per germline, CDR1 SGHRS and CDR2 YFSETQ. The CDR3 sequence is 15 residues long. The CDR3 DNA sequence: TGCGCCAGCAGCTTGAGTTACGGCGGGAGGGATGAGCAGTTCTTC. Its translation: CASSLSYGGRDEQFF.

The sample holds many counts of this clonotype. The chain carries TRBV7-3 and TRBJ2-5, with a possible D match to TRBD1 (6 bases). V lost 1 base and J lost 5, with 20 bases in between. The length of the CDR3 is 17 residues. Germline V gives CDR1 SGHTA, CDR2 FQGTGA. The CDR3 coding sequence is TGTGCCAGCAGCTTAAAAGGGACAACCTTCACCACGGAGACCCAGTACTTC. The encoded protein is CASSLKGTTFTTETQYF.

This clonotype has at least ten counts. The chain has TRBV4-1 and TRBJ1-3; no firm D call. CDR3 length equals 13 residues. Deletions cut 3 bases from V and 1 base from J, with 4 bases between. Germline CDR1 is MGHRA and CDR2 is YSYEKL. The CDR3 bases are TGCGCCAGCAGCCAGCTTTCTGGAAACACCATATATTTT. Its protein is CASSQLSGNTIYF.

This clonotype showed up many times. This sequence joins TRBV24-1 and TRBJ2-5; D may be TRBD1 or TRBD2 (5 bases each). Trimming took 2 bases from V and 6 from J, leaving 15 bases between them. The CDR3 has 15 residues. Per the germline V gene, CDR1 is KGHDR and CDR2 is SFDVKD. The CDR3, as DNA: TGTGCCACCAGTGATTCCGGGACGAATCCCAAGACCCAGTACTTC. As protein: CATSDSGTNPKTQYF.

This clonotype appeared many times. J is TRBJ1-2 and V is TRBV12-3 or TRBV12-4, with D unclear. This CDR3 spans 13 amino acids. V dropped 3 bases and J dropped 6 bases, with 11 bases sitting between them. CDR3 nucleotide sequence: TGTGCCAGCAGTTTCTCGCCGGAGCATGGCTACACCTTC. It codes for CASSFSPEHGYTF.

This clonotype was seen at least ten times. V usage is TRBV25-1 and J usage is TRBJ2-1, with a possible D match to TRBD2 (6 bases). The germline gives CDR1 MGHDK, CDR2 SYGVNS. This CDR3 has 14 residues. The V and J ends lost 5 bases and 6 bases respectively, with 14 bases between them. CDR3 nucleotides: TGTGCCAGCAGTTGGCCAATAGCGGCCAATGAGCAGTTCTTC. Translation gives CASSWPIAANEQFF.

This clonotype has at least ten counts. Here the CDR3 DNA reads TGTGCCAGCAGTTTATCAGGGGGCGGTCAGCCCCAGCATTTT. It encodes CASSLSGGGQPQHF. The chain carries TRBV27 and TRBJ1-5; 7 nucleotides match TRBD1. This CDR3 has 14 amino acids. Trimming took 0 bases from V and 6 from J; bases not matched to a gene: 2. The germline V gene encodes CDR1 MNHEY and CDR2 SMNVEV (reference sequence).

This clonotype came up a few times. This chain uses TRBV20-1 with TRBJ2-5; D might be TRBD2 (5 bases). The germline gives CDR1 DFQATT, CDR2 SNEGSKA (reference sequence). The CDR3 spans 13 residues. Trimming took 3 bases from V and 5 from J, leaving 13 bases between them. The CDR3 DNA follows: TGCAGTGCTAGGGGAGTGGATCGGGAGACCCAGTACTTC. This codes for CSARGVDRETQYF.

This clonotype was recorded a few times. The chain employs TRBV30 and TRBJ2-1; 7 bases are shared with TRBD2. Trimming cost V 3 bases and J 0 bases; bases outside gene matches: 5. The CDR3 has 15 residues. Germline CDR1 GTSNPN, CDR2 SVGIG (reference sequence). The CDR3 coding sequence is TGTGCCTGGAGCCGGACTAGAAGCTCCTACAATGAGCAGTTCTTC. It is translated as CAWSRTRSSYNEQFF.

At least ten counts were recorded for this clonotype. The chain carries TRBV9 and TRBJ2-1; D gene uncertain. Per the germline V gene, CDR1 is SGDLS and CDR2 is YYNGEE. V lost 6 bases, J lost 3 bases, and 13 bases lay in between. CDR3 length equals 14 residues. The CDR3 nucleotides read TGTGCCAGCACAGGCAGCTACTTCTACAATGAGCAGTTCTTC. Amino acid sequence: CASTGSYFYNEQFF.